The sequence of this TCR beta chain was determined in a study of blood T cell repertoires in COVID-19. Whole-study context: Spain, Italy and the United States supplied samples that represented acute and convalescent COVID-19. PBMCs, B-cell-depleted T cells, or T cells were the source of the cDNA or gDNA that made up the material.

V lost 4 bases to trimming and J lost 7 bases; unmatched junction nucleotides: 12. The CDR3 is made up of 17 amino acids. Per germline, CDR1 SGHDT and CDR2 YYEEEE. The count of this clone is one. Method: immunoSEQ multiplex PCR; TCRdb's copy keeps in-frame clones and lacks some. The table includes 150,000 to 250,000 clones, 94% detected once. The chain has TRBV5-6 and TRBJ2-1; the match to TRBD2 covers 12 bases. Sequencing input: peripheral blood. The clonotype was recovered from a man aged 25 to 40 with COVID-19, enrolled during active disease. In DNA, the CDR3 is TGTGCCAGCAGCCTGGGGCTAGCGGGGGGGCCGGGTAATGAGCAGTTCTTC. Protein product: CASSLGLAGGPGNEQFF.